Listed here are 30 T cell receptor beta chains from one sample, sequenced in a study of Graves' ophthalmopathy and Graves' hyperthyroidism. TCR beta CDR3 regions were amplified from RNA transcripts. HTBI primers were employed in first-round RT-PCR, then a second-round multiplex PCR followed. TCRdb reanalysed the multiplex PCR reads using MiXCR and keeps one entry per CDR3 protein. The sample has around 660,000 distinct CDR3 sequences, over 40% seen once; the top ten hold around 3%. The specimen sequenced was peripheral blood. These receptors originate from an adult man with Graves' ophthalmopathy.

V and J are TRBV20-1 and TRBJ1-6, with D possibly being TRBD1 (5 bases). The CDR3 has 14 residues. The germline V gene encodes CDR1 DFQATT and CDR2 SNEGSKA (reference sequence). V shed 1 base and J shed 9 bases, with 13 bases lying between them. The CDR3 sequence: CSARAGTAASPLHF. In DNA, the CDR3 is TGCAGTGCTAGAGCCGGGACTGCGGCTTCACCCCTCCACTTT.

This clonotype has at least ten counts. V and J are TRBV19 and TRBJ1-5; 7 nucleotides line up with TRBD1. Looked up from germline, CDR1 is LNHDA and CDR2 is SQIVND (reference sequence). There are 15 residues in the CDR3. The V segment lost 6 bases and the J segment 2 bases; nucleotides outside the gene matches: 7. The CDR3 protein is CASSQYRGGNQPQHF. The CDR3 DNA follows: TGTGCCAGTAGCCAATACAGGGGTGGCAATCAGCCCCAGCATTTT.

The chain employs TRBV19 and TRBJ1-5; unclear D gene. Germline values: CDR1 LNHDA, CDR2 SQIVND (reference sequence). The CDR3 sequence is 13 residues long. The V end lost 8 bases, the J end lost 1 base, and 9 bases lay between the germline ends. The CDR3 reads CASCVGSNQPQHF. CDR3 nucleotide sequence: TGTGCCAGTTGTGTCGGGAGCAATCAGCCCCAGCATTTT.

This rearrangement joins TRBV4-2 to TRBJ1-1; D perhaps matches TRBD1 (6 bases). CDR3 length: 15 amino acids. Germline V CDR1 and CDR2: LGHNA, YNFKEQ. V lost 3 bases and J 0 bases, leaving 11 bases between the germline ends. CDR3 amino acids: CASSHNREVNTEAFF. The CDR3 DNA reads as TGTGCCAGCAGCCATAACAGGGAGGTGAACACTGAAGCTTTCTTT.

The V and J genes are TRBV10-3 and TRBJ2-2; D unclear. Germline CDR1 ENHRY, CDR2 SYGVKD. V shed 11 bases and J shed 3 bases, with 13 bases lying between them. CDR3 size: 13 residues. CDR3 nucleotide sequence: TGTGCCTGGAGTGCCCAAGACACCGGGGAGCTGTTTTTT. Its translation: CAWSAQDTGELFF.

There are many counts of this clonotype. V gene TRBV10-3 combines with J gene TRBJ2-7; 8 positions match TRBD1. The germline gives CDR1 ENHRY, CDR2 SYGVKD. The CDR3 spans 14 residues. With V trimmed by 4 bases and J by 2 bases, 4 bases remained unmatched. The chain's CDR3 is CAISGGQGAYEQYF. The CDR3 nucleotides are TGTGCCATCAGTGGAGGACAGGGTGCCTACGAGCAGTACTTC.

This chain connects TRBV2 to TRBJ1-2; D gene unclear. CDR1 and CDR2 (germline): SNHLY, FYNNEI. The CDR3 length is 13 residues. V was cut by 6 bases and J by 8 bases, with 16 bases left in between. The CDR3 loop is CASRPGRERGYTF. CDR3 in DNA: TGTGCCAGCAGGCCCGGGAGGGAGCGCGGCTACACCTTC.

This clonotype was seen once. The V call is TRBV12-3 or TRBV12-4, the J call TRBJ2-7; D may be TRBD2 (6 bases). Trimming removed 8 bases from V and 5 bases from J, with 19 bases in between. The length of the CDR3 is 14 residues. The CDR3 coding sequence is TGTGCCAGCGGATTATCAGATGGGGGGAACGAGCAGTACTTC. It yields the protein CASGLSDGGNEQYF.

This clonotype was found many times. The chain is built from TRBV29-1 and TRBJ1-2; D is unresolved. The ends were cut back, 7 bases at V and 0 bases at J, with 15 bases in the middle. This CDR3 contains 14 residues. CDR1 and CDR2 (germline): SQVTM, ANQGSEA. The CDR3 protein is CSAAAAKANYGYTF. CDR3 nucleotide sequence: TGCAGCGCGGCGGCGGCCAAAGCTAACTATGGCTACACCTTC.

This clonotype was counted only a few times. CDR3 nucleotide sequence: TGTGCTAGTGGTTCAGGGGCCCCAATCTATGGCTACACCTTC. As protein: CASGSGAPIYGYTF. The chain couples TRBV12-3 or TRBV12-4 to TRBJ1-2, with a possible D match to TRBD1 (6 bases). The CDR3 is 14 amino acids.

In its sample, this clonotype was seen many times. This chain links TRBV5-1 with TRBJ1-2, with D possibly being TRBD1 (5 bases). V lost 1 base and J 4 bases, leaving 11 bases between the germline ends. CDR3 size: 14 residues. The germline CDR1 and CDR2 sequences are SGHRS and YFSETQ. The CDR3 coding sequence is TGCGCCAGCAGCTTGTCGGGGGTGCGCTATGGCTACACCTTC. It is translated as CASSLSGVRYGYTF.

The rearrangement uses TRBV5-1 and TRBJ2-5, with a tentative D call TRBD1 (6 bases). The germline V gene has CDR1 SGHRS and CDR2 YFSETQ. The CDR3 sequence is 15 residues long. V lost 4 bases to trimming and J lost 5 bases, with 18 bases between them. The CDR3 DNA is TGCGCCAGCAGCCACCGGGCCACAGGGATTGAGACCCAGTACTTC. Its translation: CASSHRATGIETQYF.

Details on this clonotype: An end of the junction differs from the germline gene, which may be a read error. V gene TRBV7-2 combines with J gene TRBJ1-3, with D unclear. Germline V lookup: CDR1 SGHTA, CDR2 FQGNSA. The CDR3 extends over 14 amino acids. This CDR3 is CAGSLERPGNTIHF. CDR3 sequence (DNA): TGTGCCGGCAGCTTAGAAAGGCCTGGAAACACCATACATTTT.

In its sample, this clonotype was seen many times. The chain has TRBV19 and TRBJ1-1; the D is unclear. V was trimmed by 1 base and J by 1 base, leaving 4 bases between them. The CDR3 consists of 13 residues. Germline V lookup: CDR1 LNHDA, CDR2 SQIVND (reference sequence). The CDR3 coding sequence is TGTGCCAGTAGTATAGGTGGGAACACTGAAGCTTTCTTT. Residues: CASSIGGNTEAFF. Full variable domain (missing parts from reference TRBV19 and TRBJ1-1): DGGITQSPKYLFRKEGQNVTLSCEQNLNHDAMYWYRQDPGQGLRLIYYSQIVNDFQKGDIAEGYSVSREKKESFPLTVTSAQKNPTAFYLCASSIGGNTEAFFGQGTRLTVV.

This clonotype has just a few counts. The chain carries TRBV10-3 and TRBJ2-1; the match to TRBD2 covers 11 bases. Germline values: CDR1 ENHRY, CDR2 SYGVKD. This CDR3 contains 14 residues. Trimming at V came to 8 bases and at J to 7 bases, leaving 7 bases not matched to a gene. The CDR3 coding sequence is TGTGCCATCGGAACTAGCGGGAGTAGAAATGAGCAGTTCTTC. Encoded protein: CAIGTSGSRNEQFF.

Many counts were recorded for this clonotype. The chain recombines TRBV5-1 with TRBJ1-6, with D possibly TRBD1 on 5 matching bases. CDR3 length: 17 amino acids. V shed 0 bases and J shed 5 bases, with 15 bases lying between them. Per the germline V gene, CDR1 is SGHRS and CDR2 is YFSETQ. CDR3 sequence (DNA): TGCGCCAGCAGCTTGGTACACGGCAGGGTGAATAATTCACCCCTCCACTTT. It yields the protein CASSLVHGRVNNSPLHF.

This clonotype was seen a handful of times. This rearrangement joins TRBV11-3 to TRBJ1-1, with 9 bases aligning to TRBD1. The J segment lost 4 bases and the V segment lost 1 base, leaving 4 bases of the junction unmatched. Germline CDR1 SGHNT, CDR2 YENEEA. The CDR3 totals 15 residues. The CDR3 bases are TGTGCCAGCAGCTTAGTAGGGACAGGGCTCACTGAAGCTTTCTTT. As protein: CASSLVGTGLTEAFF.

The V call is TRBV6-5, the J call TRBJ2-2; D might be TRBD2 (6 bases). V lost 8 bases and J 5 bases, leaving 18 bases between the germline ends. Germline values: CDR1 MNHEY, CDR2 SVGAGI. The CDR3 runs to 15 residues. The CDR3 loop reads CASGYRGFRTGELFF. CDR3 DNA: TGTGCCAGCGGGTACCGGGGGTTTCGAACCGGGGAGCTGTTTTTT.

The count of this clonotype is one. J is TRBJ2-7 and V is TRBV29-1; TRBD1 or TRBD2 may be the D gene (6 bases each). This CDR3 is 12 amino acids long. Trimming pared 6 bases from V and 5 bases from J, leaving 14 bases between. Per the germline V gene, CDR1 is SQVTM and CDR2 is ANQGSEA. For the CDR3, the DNA is TGCAGCGTAGCGGTCGGGGGCGACGAGCAGTACTTC. Protein product: CSVAVGGDEQYF.

The sample holds a few counts of this clonotype. J is TRBJ1-1 and V is TRBV6-5; the D gene is possibly TRBD1 (5 bases). This CDR3 has 13 amino acids. Trimming took off 2 bases at V and 4 bases at J, with 8 bases between the two ends. CDR1 is MNHEY and CDR2 is SVGAGI in the germline V gene. DNA for the CDR3: TGTGCCAGCAGTTACGGACAAACCACTGAAGCTTTCTTT. Amino acids: CASSYGQTTEAFF.

The chain is built from TRBV20-1 and TRBJ2-7; D is possibly TRBD1 (6 bases). CDR1 is DFQATT, CDR2 SNEGSKA, per germline (reference sequence). Trimming removed 6 bases from V and 3 bases from J, with 15 bases in between. The CDR3 contains 13 residues. In nucleotides, the CDR3 is TGCAGTGCCAGCAACCAGGGGAACTACGAGCAGTACTTC. It specifies CSASNQGNYEQYF.

The V call is TRBV29-1, the J call TRBJ1-2; perhaps TRBD1 as D (5 bases). The CDR3 sequence is 12 residues long. The V gene's germline CDR1 is SQVTM and CDR2 ANQGSEA. Trimming took off 4 bases at V and 6 bases at J, with 12 bases between the two ends. The CDR3 reads CSVVTGVDGYTF. In nucleotides, the CDR3 is TGCAGCGTTGTCACGGGGGTCGATGGCTACACCTTC.

Ten or more counts support this clonotype. V is TRBV20-1 and J is TRBJ2-7, with D hard to call. With 2 bases removed from V and 0 bases from J, the gap between germline ends came to 14 bases. The CDR3 loop spans 15 amino acids. The germline V gene encodes CDR1 DFQATT and CDR2 SNEGSKA (reference sequence). CDR3 DNA: TGCAGTGCTAGAACAACAAGGCAGGCCTCCTACGAGCAGTACTTC. Its protein product is CSARTTRQASYEQYF.

The chain has TRBV19 and TRBJ2-7; 11 bases align to TRBD2. The CDR3 runs to 15 residues. Germline V CDR1 and CDR2: LNHDA, SQIVND (reference sequence). V dropped 11 bases and J dropped 7; count of bases not matched to a gene: 16. The CDR3 is CAWSPLLAGVGEQYF. CDR3 nucleotide sequence: TGTGCCTGGAGTCCTTTACTAGCGGGAGTAGGAGAGCAGTACTTC.

This sequence joins TRBV2 and TRBJ1-5; tentatively, D is TRBD1 (5 bases). This CDR3 is built from 14 residues. Germline V gene data show CDR1 as SNHLY and CDR2 as FYNNEI. This chain's CDR3 is CARVLAGTGQPQHF. The CDR3 coding sequence is TGTGCTAGAGTTCTGGCGGGGACGGGACAGCCCCAGCATTTT.

This clonotype was seen at least ten times. The chain employs TRBV9 and TRBJ2-7, with D perhaps TRBD1 (6 bases). The germline CDR1 and CDR2 sequences are SGDLS and YYNGEE. The CDR3 is made up of 14 amino acids. V was shortened by 3 bases and J by 0 bases, with 10 bases between the two germline ends. CDR3 coding DNA: TGTGCCAGCAGCGGGACAGCGAGCTCCTACGAGCAGTACTTC. Residues: CASSGTASSYEQYF. Full variable domain (missing parts from reference TRBV9 and TRBJ2-7): DSGVTQTPKHLITATGQRVTLRCSPRSGDLSVYWYQQSLDQGLQFLIQYYNGEERAKGNILERFSAQQFPDLHSELNLSSLELGDSALYFCASSGTASSYEQYFGPGTRLTVT.

Note on this clonotype: The junction departs from the called germline gene at one end, perhaps through a read error. V usage is TRBV6-4 and J usage is TRBJ2-7; D might be TRBD1 (6 bases). The CDR3 length is 14 residues. Germline lookup yields CDR1 MRHNA and CDR2 SNTAGT. This CDR3 is CASRDSTGRQEQYF. Written as DNA, the CDR3 is TGTGCCAGCAGAGACTCGACAGGACGGCAGGAGCAGTACTTC.

This clonotype was seen at least ten times. The V gene is TRBV29-1, the J gene TRBJ1-1, with TRBD1 matching 8 bases. Germline CDR1 is SQVTM and CDR2 is ANQGSEA. This CDR3 is 13 amino acids long. V gave up 7 bases and J gave up 0 bases; unmatched junction bases: 4. Here the CDR3 reads CSALTGVNTEAFF. CDR3 bases: TGCAGCGCTCTGACAGGGGTGAACACTGAAGCTTTCTTT.

This clonotype was recorded at least ten times. This sequence joins TRBV7-2 and TRBJ1-2, with a tentative D call TRBD1 (5 bases). The CDR3 contains 13 residues. Per germline, CDR1 SGHTA and CDR2 FQGNSA. V was trimmed by 5 bases and J by 7 bases, leaving 14 bases between them. The DNA of the CDR3 is TGTGCCAGCAGCCAACAGGAAGGCTCTGGCTACACCTTC. It encodes CASSQQEGSGYTF. Full variable domain (rest looked up from reference TRBV7-2 and TRBJ1-2): GAGVSQSPSNKVTEKGKDVELRCDPISGHTALYWYRQSLGQGLEFLIYFQGNSAPDKSGLPSDRFSAERTGGSVSTLTIQRTQQEDSAVYLCASSQQEGSGYTFGSGTRLTVV.

The sample holds one count of this clonotype. The conserved closing phenylalanine or tryptophan is absent in this CDR3, likely reflecting a read error. The V call is TRBV29-1, the J call TRBJ1-5; possibly TRBD1 for D (5 bases). From germline, CDR1 is SQVTM and CDR2 ANQGSEA. The CDR3 loop spans 14 amino acids. The V gene lost 4 bases and the J gene lost 3 bases, with 13 bases spanning the gap. The CDR3 sequence is CSVAGAGPNQPQHL. The CDR3 nucleotides read TGCAGCGTTGCCGGGGCAGGACCCAATCAGCCCCAGCATCTT.